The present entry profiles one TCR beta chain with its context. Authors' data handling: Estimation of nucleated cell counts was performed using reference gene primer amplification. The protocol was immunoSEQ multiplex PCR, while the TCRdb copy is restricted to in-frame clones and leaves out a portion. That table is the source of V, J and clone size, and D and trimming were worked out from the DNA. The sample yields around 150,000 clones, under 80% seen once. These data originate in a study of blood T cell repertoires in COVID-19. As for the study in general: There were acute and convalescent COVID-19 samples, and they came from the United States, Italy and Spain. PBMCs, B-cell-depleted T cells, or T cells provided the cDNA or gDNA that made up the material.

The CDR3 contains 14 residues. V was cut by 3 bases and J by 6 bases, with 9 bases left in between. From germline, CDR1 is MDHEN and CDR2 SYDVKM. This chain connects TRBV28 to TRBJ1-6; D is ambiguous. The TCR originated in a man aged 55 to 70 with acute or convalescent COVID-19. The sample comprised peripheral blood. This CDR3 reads CASSFASFNSPLHF. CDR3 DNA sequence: TGTGCCAGCAGTTTCGCCAGTTTTAATTCACCCCTCCACTTT.